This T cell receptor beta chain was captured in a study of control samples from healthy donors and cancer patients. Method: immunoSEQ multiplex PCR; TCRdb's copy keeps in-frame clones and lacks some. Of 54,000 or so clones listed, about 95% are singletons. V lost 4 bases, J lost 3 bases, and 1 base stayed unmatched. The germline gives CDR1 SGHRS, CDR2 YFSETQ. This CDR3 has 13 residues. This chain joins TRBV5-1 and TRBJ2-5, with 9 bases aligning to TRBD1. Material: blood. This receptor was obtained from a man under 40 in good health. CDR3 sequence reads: CASSRTGEETQYF. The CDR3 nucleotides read TGCGCCAGCAGCAGGACAGGGGAAGAGACCCAGTACTTC.